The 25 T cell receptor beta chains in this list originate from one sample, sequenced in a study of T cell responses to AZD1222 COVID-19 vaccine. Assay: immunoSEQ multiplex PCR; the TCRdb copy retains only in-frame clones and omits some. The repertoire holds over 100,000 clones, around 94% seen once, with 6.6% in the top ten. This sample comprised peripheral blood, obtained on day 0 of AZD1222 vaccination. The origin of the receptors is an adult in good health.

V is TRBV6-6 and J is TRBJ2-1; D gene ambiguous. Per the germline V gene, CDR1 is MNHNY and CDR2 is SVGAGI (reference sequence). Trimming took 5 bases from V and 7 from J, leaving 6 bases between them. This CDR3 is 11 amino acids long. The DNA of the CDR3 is TGTGCCAGCAGTCCTACGAATGAGCAGTTCTTC. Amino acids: CASSPTNEQFF.

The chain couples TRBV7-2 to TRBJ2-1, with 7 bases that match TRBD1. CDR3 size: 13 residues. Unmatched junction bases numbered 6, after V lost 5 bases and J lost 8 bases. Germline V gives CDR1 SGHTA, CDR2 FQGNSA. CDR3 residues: CASSLKQGYEQFF. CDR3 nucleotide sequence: TGTGCCAGCAGCCTCAAACAGGGGTATGAGCAGTTCTTC.

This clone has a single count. CDR3 nucleotide sequence: TGTGCCAGCTCAGCATCAAGGAACACTGAAGCTTTCTTT. This codes for CASSASRNTEAFF. The chain links TRBV18 to TRBJ1-1; D unclear. The CDR3 runs 13 residues. CDR1 is KGHSH and CDR2 is LQKENI in the germline V gene. The V end was cut by 5 bases, the J end by 1 base, with 8 bases between. The whole variable domain, remainder taken from reference TRBV18 and TRBJ1-1, is NAGVMQNPRHLVRRRGQEARLRCSPMKGHSHVYWYRQLPEEGLKFMVYLQKENIIDESGMPKERFSAEFPKEGPSILRIQQVVRGDSAAYFCASSASRNTEAFFGQGTRLTVV.

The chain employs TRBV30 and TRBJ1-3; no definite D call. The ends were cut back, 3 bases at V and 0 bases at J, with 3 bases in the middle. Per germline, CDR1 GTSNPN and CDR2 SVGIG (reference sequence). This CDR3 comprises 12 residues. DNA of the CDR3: TGTGCCTGGAGGAGCTCTGGAAACACCATATATTTT. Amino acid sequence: CAWRSSGNTIYF.

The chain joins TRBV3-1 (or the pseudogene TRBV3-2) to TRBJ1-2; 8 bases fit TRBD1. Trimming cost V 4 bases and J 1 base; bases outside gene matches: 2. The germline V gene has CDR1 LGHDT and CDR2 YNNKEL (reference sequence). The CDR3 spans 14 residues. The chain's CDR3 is CASSLQGVNYGYTF. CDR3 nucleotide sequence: TGTGCCAGCAGCCTACAGGGGGTTAACTATGGCTACACCTTC.

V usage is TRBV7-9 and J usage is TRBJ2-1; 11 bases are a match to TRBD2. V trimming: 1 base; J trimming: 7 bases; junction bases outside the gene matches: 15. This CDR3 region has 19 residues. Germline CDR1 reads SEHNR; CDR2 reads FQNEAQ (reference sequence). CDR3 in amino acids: CASSLEVAGGPGWRNEQFF. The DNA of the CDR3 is TGTGCCAGCAGCTTAGAGGTAGCGGGAGGGCCAGGGTGGAGGAATGAGCAGTTCTTC.

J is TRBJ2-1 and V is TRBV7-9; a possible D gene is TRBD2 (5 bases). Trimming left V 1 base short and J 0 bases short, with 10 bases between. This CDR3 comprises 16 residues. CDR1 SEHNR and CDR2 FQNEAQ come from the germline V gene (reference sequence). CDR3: CASSLGRDTSYNEQFF. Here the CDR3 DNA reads TGTGCCAGCAGCTTAGGTCGGGATACCTCCTACAATGAGCAGTTCTTC.

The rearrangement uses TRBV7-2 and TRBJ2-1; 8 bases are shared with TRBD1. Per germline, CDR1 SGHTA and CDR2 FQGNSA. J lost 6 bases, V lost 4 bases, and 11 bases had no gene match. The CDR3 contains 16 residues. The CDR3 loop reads CASSSRQGRSLNEQFF. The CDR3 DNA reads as TGTGCCAGCAGCTCGAGACAGGGGAGGTCCCTCAATGAGCAGTTCTTC.

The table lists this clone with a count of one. Here the CDR3 reads CASRRRDFEQYF. CDR3 DNA sequence: TGTGCCAGCAGGCGTCGGGACTTCGAGCAGTACTTC. The chain couples TRBV12-3 or TRBV12-4 to TRBJ2-7; TRBD2 might be the D (6 bases). V lost 6 bases and J 6 bases, leaving 12 bases between the germline ends. The CDR3 extends over 12 amino acids.

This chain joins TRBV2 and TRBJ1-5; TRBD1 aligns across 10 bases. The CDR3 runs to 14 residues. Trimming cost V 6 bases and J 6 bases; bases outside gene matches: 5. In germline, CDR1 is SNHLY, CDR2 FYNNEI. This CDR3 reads CASRIGDRGQPQHF. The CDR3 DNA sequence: TGTGCCAGCAGGATAGGGGACAGGGGTCAGCCCCAGCATTTT. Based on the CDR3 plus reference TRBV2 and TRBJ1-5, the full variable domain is EPEVTQTPSHQVTQMGQEVILRCVPISNHLYFYWYRQILGQKVEFLVSFYNNEISEKSEIFDDQFSVERPDGSNFTLKIRSTKLEDSAMYFCASRIGDRGQPQHFGDGTRLSIL.

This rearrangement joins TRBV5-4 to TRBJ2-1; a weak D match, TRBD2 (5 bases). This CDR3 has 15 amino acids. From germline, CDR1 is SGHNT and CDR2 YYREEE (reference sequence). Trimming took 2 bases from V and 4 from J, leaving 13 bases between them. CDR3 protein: CASSFGDPLYNEQFF. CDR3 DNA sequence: TGTGCCAGCAGCTTCGGGGATCCTCTTTACAATGAGCAGTTCTTC.

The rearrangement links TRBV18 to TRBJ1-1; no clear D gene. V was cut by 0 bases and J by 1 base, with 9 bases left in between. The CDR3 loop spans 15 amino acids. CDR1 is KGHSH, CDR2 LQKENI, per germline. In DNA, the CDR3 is TGTGCCAGCTCACCACCGTCAGGAGGGAACACTGAAGCTTTCTTT. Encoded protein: CASSPPSGGNTEAFF.

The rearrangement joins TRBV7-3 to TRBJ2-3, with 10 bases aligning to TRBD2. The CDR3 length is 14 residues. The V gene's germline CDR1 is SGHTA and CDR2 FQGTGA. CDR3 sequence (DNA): TGTGCAACGGCTAGCGGGAGTGGCACAGATACGCAGTATTTT. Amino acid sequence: CATASGSGTDTQYF.

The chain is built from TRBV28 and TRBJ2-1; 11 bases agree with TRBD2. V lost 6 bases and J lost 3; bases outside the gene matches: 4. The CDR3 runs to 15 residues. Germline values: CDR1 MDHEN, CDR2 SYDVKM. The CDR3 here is CASSLGTSGYNEQFF. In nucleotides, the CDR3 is TGTGCCAGCAGCCTCGGGACTAGCGGCTACAATGAGCAGTTCTTC. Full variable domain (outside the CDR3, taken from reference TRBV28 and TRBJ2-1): DVKVTQSSRYLVKRTGEKVFLECVQDMDHENMFWYRQDPGLGLRLIYFSYDVKMKEKGDIPEGYSVSREKKERFSLILESASTNQTSMYLCASSLGTSGYNEQFFGPGTRLTVL.

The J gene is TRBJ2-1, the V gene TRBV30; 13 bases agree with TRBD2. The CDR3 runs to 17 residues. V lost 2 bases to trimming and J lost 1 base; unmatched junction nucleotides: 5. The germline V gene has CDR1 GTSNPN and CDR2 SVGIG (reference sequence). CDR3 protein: CAWSLRLAGGSYNEQFF. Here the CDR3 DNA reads TGTGCCTGGAGTCTCCGACTAGCGGGAGGATCCTACAATGAGCAGTTCTTC.

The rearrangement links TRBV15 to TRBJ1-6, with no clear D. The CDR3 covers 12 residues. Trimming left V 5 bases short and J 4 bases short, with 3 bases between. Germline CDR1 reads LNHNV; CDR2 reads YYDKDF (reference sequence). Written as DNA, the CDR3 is TGTGCCACCAGCCCATATAATTCACCCCTCCACTTT. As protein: CATSPYNSPLHF.

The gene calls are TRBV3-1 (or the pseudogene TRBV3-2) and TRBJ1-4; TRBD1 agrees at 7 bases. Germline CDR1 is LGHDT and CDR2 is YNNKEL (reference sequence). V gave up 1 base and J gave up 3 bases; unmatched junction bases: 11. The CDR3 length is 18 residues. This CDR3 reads CASSQGWSGGIANEKLFF. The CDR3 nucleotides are TGTGCCAGCAGCCAAGGATGGTCAGGGGGTATAGCTAATGAAAAACTGTTTTTT.

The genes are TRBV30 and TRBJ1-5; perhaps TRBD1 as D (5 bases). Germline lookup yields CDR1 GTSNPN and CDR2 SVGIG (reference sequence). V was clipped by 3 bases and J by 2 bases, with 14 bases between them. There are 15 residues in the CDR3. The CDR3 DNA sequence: TGTGCCTGGAGGCCGGGGGGGAGAGGCAATCAGCCCCAGCATTTT. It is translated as CAWRPGGRGNQPQHF.

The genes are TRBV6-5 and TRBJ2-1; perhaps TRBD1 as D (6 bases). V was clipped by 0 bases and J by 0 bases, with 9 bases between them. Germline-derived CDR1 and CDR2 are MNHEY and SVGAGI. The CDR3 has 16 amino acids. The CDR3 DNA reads TGTGCCAGCAGTTACTCTCAGGGACACTCCTACAATGAGCAGTTCTTC. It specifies CASSYSQGHSYNEQFF.

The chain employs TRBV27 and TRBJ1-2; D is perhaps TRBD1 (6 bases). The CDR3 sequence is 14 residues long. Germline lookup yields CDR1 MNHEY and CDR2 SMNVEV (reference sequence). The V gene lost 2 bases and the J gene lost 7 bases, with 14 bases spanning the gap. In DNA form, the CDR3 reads TGTGCCAGCAGTTTAGGCTGGGGGGCGCGTGGCTACACCTTC. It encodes CASSLGWGARGYTF.

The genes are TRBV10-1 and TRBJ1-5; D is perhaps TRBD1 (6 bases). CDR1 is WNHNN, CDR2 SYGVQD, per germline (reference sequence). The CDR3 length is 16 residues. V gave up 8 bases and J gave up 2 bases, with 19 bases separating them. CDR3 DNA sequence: TGCGCCAGCCGAGATGGGGAGCGACAGGGCAATCAGCCCCAGCATTTT. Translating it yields CASRDGERQGNQPQHF.

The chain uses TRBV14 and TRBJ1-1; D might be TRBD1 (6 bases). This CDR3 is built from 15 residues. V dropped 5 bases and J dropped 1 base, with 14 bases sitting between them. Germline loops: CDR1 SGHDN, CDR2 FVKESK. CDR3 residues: CASSSRTVRNTEAFF. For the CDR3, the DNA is TGTGCCAGCAGCTCCAGGACAGTTCGGAACACTGAAGCTTTCTTT.

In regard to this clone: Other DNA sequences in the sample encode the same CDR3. The CDR3 loop reads CASSLAGTSTDTQYF. CDR3 nucleotides: TGCGCCAGCAGCTTGGCAGGGACTAGCACAGATACGCAGTATTTT. V gene TRBV5-1 combines with J gene TRBJ2-3, with D perhaps matching TRBD2 (6 bases). V gave up 0 bases and J gave up 0 bases, with 8 bases separating them. Germline assignment: CDR1 SGHRS and CDR2 YFSETQ. The CDR3 totals 15 residues.

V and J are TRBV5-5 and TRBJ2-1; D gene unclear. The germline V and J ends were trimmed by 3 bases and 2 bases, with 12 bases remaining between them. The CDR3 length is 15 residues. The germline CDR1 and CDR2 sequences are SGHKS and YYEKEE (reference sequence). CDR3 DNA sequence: TGTGCCAGCAGCTCGAGCGTATCAGCCTACAATGAGCAGTTCTTC. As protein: CASSSSVSAYNEQFF.

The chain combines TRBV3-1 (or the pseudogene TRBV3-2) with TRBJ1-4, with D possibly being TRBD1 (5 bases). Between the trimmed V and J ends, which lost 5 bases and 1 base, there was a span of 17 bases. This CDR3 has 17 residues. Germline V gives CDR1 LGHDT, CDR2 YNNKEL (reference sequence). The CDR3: CASSRRLGEGTNEKLFF. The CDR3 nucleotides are TGTGCCAGCAGCAGACGGTTGGGGGAGGGAACTAATGAAAAACTGTTTTTT.